These 18 T cell receptor beta chains were sequenced from one sample in a study of neoadjuvant nivolumab and ipilimumab in lung cancer. Clones were sequenced by immunoSEQ multiplex PCR, and TCRdb holds only the in-frame ones, with some missing. This sample has roughly 18,000 clones, with about 90% found just once. The sample was peripheral blood, taken before neoadjuvant nivolumab, alone or with ipilimumab. These receptors were collected from an adult with non-small cell lung cancer.

The rearrangement joins TRBV9 to TRBJ2-7; 9 nucleotides match TRBD2. The CDR3 contains 15 residues. CDR1 and CDR2 (germline): SGDLS, YYNGEE. J gave up 6 bases and V 2 bases, and 9 bases lay outside the gene matches. The CDR3 sequence: CASSVAGTSRLEQYF. The CDR3 DNA is TGTGCCAGCAGCGTGGCAGGGACTAGCAGGCTCGAGCAGTACTTC.

The V gene is TRBV5-5, the J gene TRBJ2-7; D gene unclear. Germline V gives CDR1 SGHKS, CDR2 YYEKEE (reference sequence). V lost 2 bases and J lost 0, with 6 bases in between. The CDR3 contains 13 residues. This CDR3 is CASSLIPSYEQYF. CDR3 in DNA: TGTGCCAGCAGCTTAATCCCCTCCTACGAGCAGTACTTC.

The CDR3 DNA follows: TGTGCCAGCACTCCACAGAGGGGGGAGAGCTATGGCTACACCTTC. Amino acid sequence: CASTPQRGESYGYTF. The V gene is TRBV6-5, the J gene TRBJ1-2; perhaps TRBD1 as D (6 bases). The CDR3 contains 15 residues. Germline CDR1 reads MNHEY; CDR2 reads SVGAGI. Trimming shortened V by 7 bases and J by 4 bases, and 19 bases separated the two germline ends.

The rearrangement joins TRBV18 to TRBJ2-3, with D perhaps matching TRBD1 (6 bases). Trimming pared 5 bases from V and 6 bases from J, leaving 12 bases between. This CDR3 has 13 residues. The germline V gene encodes CDR1 KGHSH and CDR2 LQKENI. This CDR3 reads CASSFNRDDTQYF. As DNA, the CDR3 is TGTGCCAGCTCATTTAACAGGGATGATACGCAGTATTTT.

The J gene is TRBJ2-5, the V gene TRBV5-1; 11 bases align to TRBD2. The germline V gene has CDR1 SGHRS and CDR2 YFSETQ. The CDR3 runs 16 residues. The V and J ends lost 0 bases and 2 bases, in that order; junction bases with no gene match: 3. The CDR3 DNA reads TGCGCCAGCAGCTTGGTCGGGACTAGCGGACAAGAGACCCAGTACTTC. Protein: CASSLVGTSGQETQYF.

V usage is TRBV11-2 and J usage is TRBJ2-1, with 15 bases fitting TRBD2. The V segment lost 5 bases and the J segment 2 bases; nucleotides outside the gene matches: 4. CDR3 length: 17 residues. Germline V CDR1 and CDR2: SGHAT, FQNNGV. The DNA of the CDR3 is TGTGCCAGCAGCGGGACTAGCGGGAGGATCCCCTACAATGAGCAGTTCTTC. It codes for CASSGTSGRIPYNEQFF.

Concerning this clone: The junction does not match germline at one end; this may be a read error. V gene TRBV6-5 combines with J gene TRBJ1-3; perhaps TRBD1 as D (5 bases). The CDR3 extends over 14 amino acids. Germline values: CDR1 MNHEY, CDR2 SVGAGI. The DNA of the CDR3 is TGTGCCAGCCGACTTCGGGACCCTGGGAACACCATATATTTT. This translates into CASRLRDPGNTIYF.

The gene calls are TRBV7-8 and TRBJ1-1; 8 bases fit TRBD1. Germline loops: CDR1 SGHVS, CDR2 FQNEAQ. This CDR3 spans 13 amino acids. V shed 5 bases and J 4 bases; nucleotides not matched to a gene: 3. The CDR3 sequence is CASSITGGTEAFF. The CDR3 DNA follows: TGTGCCAGCAGCATTACAGGGGGCACTGAAGCTTTCTTT.

This sequence joins TRBV13 and TRBJ2-1; D is unresolved. The CDR3 extends over 14 amino acids. CDR1 is PRHDT, CDR2 FYEKMQ, per germline (reference sequence). Trimming took 5 bases from V and 5 from J, leaving 13 bases between them. The CDR3 reads CASSDWSVDNEQFF. CDR3 DNA: TGTGCCAGCAGCGACTGGAGTGTCGACAATGAGCAGTTCTTC.

The chain recombines TRBV6-5 with TRBJ1-2; TRBD1 agrees at 8 bases. V gave up 6 bases and J gave up 4 bases; unmatched junction bases: 7. The CDR3 is 14 amino acids. Per the germline V gene, CDR1 is MNHEY and CDR2 is SVGAGI. This CDR3 is CASSPYRGAYGYTF. CDR3 DNA sequence: TGTGCCAGCAGCCCCTACAGGGGGGCCTATGGCTACACCTTC.

V and J are TRBV7-9 and TRBJ2-3, with D possibly TRBD2 on 5 matching bases. The germline V gene encodes CDR1 SEHNR and CDR2 FQNEAQ (reference sequence). Trimming shortened V by 1 base and J by 6 bases, and 14 bases separated the two germline ends. The length of the CDR3 is 15 residues. This CDR3 reads CASSLESGWADTQYF. Here the CDR3 DNA reads TGTGCCAGCAGCTTAGAGAGCGGTTGGGCGGATACGCAGTATTTT.

The chain employs TRBV25-1 and TRBJ1-2, with 7 bases that match TRBD1. Germline V gene sequence: CDR1 MGHDK, CDR2 SYGVNS. Germline trimming cut 4 bases from V and 4 bases from J; bases unmatched to any gene: 6. This CDR3 is built from 14 residues. The CDR3 loop reads CASSGPDRVYGYTF. Written as DNA, the CDR3 is TGTGCCAGCAGTGGCCCAGACAGGGTCTATGGCTACACCTTC.

The chain has TRBV6-5 and TRBJ2-1; 13 positions match TRBD2. Germline V gives CDR1 MNHEY, CDR2 SVGAGI. With 6 bases clipped from V and 8 bases from J, the junction kept 4 bases outside the gene matches. The CDR3 is made up of 14 amino acids. This CDR3 is CASSPGTSGDEQFF. CDR3 DNA: TGTGCCAGCAGCCCCGGGACTAGCGGGGATGAGCAGTTCTTC.

The V call is TRBV30, the J call TRBJ2-7; D is perhaps TRBD2 (6 bases). CDR1 is GTSNPN and CDR2 is SVGIG in the germline V gene (reference sequence). CDR3 length: 16 residues. Trimming took 4 bases from V and 0 from J, leaving 19 bases between them. CDR3 DNA: TGTGCCTGGAATTCCCGGTCCGGGAGTTACTCCTACGAGCAGTACTTC. This sequence encodes CAWNSRSGSYSYEQYF. The complete variable domain, with remaining parts taken from reference TRBV30 and TRBJ2-7, reads SQTIHQWPATLVQPVGSPLSLECTVEGTSNPNLYWYRQAAGRGLQLLFYSVGIGQISSEVPQNLSASRPQDRQFILSSKKLLLSDSGFYLCAWNSRSGSYSYEQYFGPGTRLTVT.

V and J are TRBV2 and TRBJ2-5, with D possibly being TRBD2 (5 bases). The CDR3 covers 13 residues. Germline loops: CDR1 SNHLY, CDR2 FYNNEI. Trimming took off 7 bases at V and 2 bases at J, with 11 bases between the two ends. The CDR3 is CASNLAGQETQYF. The CDR3 bases are TGTGCCAGCAACTTGGCGGGTCAAGAGACCCAGTACTTC.

This chain joins TRBV21-1 and TRBJ2-7. TRBV21-1 is flagged as a pseudogene. The CDR3 contains 20 residues. CDR3 DNA: TGTGCCAGCAGCATGCACCCGGCCAGGGACGACAACCTTGGTTTATACGAGCAGTACTTC. Its translation is CASSMHPARDDNLGLYEQYF.

Only a few counts were recorded for this clone. V gene TRBV9 combines with J gene TRBJ2-6; D remains ambiguous. This CDR3 comprises 13 residues. The V gene's germline CDR1 is SGDLS and CDR2 YYNGEE. V gave up 7 bases and J gave up 5 bases, with 10 bases separating them. This CDR3 reads CASPDCWANVLTF. The CDR3 DNA reads TGTGCCAGCCCCGACTGCTGGGCCAACGTCCTGACTTTC.

The chain recombines TRBV5-4 with TRBJ2-5; 10 nucleotides align to TRBD2. There are 16 residues in the CDR3. V lost 0 bases, J lost 4 bases, and 6 bases stayed unmatched. In germline, CDR1 is SGHNT, CDR2 YYREEE (reference sequence). CDR3 DNA sequence: TGTGCCAGCAGCTTGGTTCGAGCGGGAGGGCGAGAGACCCAGTACTTC. Protein product: CASSLVRAGGRETQYF. The whole variable domain, remainder taken from reference TRBV5-4 and TRBJ2-5, is ETGVTQSPTHLIKTRGQQVTLRCSSQSGHNTVSWYQQALGQGPQFIFQYYREEENGRGNFPPRFSGLQFPNYSSELNVNALELDDSALYLCASSLVRAGGRETQYFGPGTRLLVL.